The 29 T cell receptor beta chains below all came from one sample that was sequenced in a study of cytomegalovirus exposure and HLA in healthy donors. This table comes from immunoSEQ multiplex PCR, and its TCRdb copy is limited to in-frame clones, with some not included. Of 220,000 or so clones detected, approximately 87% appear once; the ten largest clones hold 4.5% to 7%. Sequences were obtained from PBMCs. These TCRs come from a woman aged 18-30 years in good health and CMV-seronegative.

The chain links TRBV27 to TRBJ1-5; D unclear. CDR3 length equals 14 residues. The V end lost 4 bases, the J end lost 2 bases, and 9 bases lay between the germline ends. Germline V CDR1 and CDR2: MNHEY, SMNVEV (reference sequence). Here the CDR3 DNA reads TGTGCCAGCAGTTCCCCATCACGCAATCAGCCCCAGCATTTT. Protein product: CASSSPSRNQPQHF.

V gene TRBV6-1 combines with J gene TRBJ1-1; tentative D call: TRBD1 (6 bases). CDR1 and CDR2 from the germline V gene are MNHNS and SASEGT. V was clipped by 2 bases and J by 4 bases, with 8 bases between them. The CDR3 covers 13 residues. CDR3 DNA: TGTGCCAGCAGTGAAAGGGGGTTCACTGAAGCTTTCTTT. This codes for CASSERGFTEAFF.

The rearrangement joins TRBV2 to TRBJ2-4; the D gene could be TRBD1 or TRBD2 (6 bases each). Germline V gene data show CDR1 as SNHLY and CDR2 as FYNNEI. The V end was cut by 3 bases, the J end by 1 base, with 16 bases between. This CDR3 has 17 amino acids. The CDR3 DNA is TGTGCCAGCAGTGACCCCCGGGGGCTGATGGCCAAAAACATTCAGTACTTC. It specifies CASSDPRGLMAKNIQYF.

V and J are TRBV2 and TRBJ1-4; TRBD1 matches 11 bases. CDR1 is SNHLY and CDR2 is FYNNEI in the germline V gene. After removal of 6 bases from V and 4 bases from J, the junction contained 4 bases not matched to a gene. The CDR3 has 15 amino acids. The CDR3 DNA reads TGTGCCAGCAGGGACAGGGGGCGGAATAATGAAAAACTGTTTTTT. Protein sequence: CASRDRGRNNEKLFF. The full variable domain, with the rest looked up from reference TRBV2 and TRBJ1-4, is EPEVTQTPSHQVTQMGQEVILRCVPISNHLYFYWYRQILGQKVEFLVSFYNNEISEKSEIFDDQFSVERPDGSNFTLKIRSTKLEDSAMYFCASRDRGRNNEKLFFGSGTQLSVL.

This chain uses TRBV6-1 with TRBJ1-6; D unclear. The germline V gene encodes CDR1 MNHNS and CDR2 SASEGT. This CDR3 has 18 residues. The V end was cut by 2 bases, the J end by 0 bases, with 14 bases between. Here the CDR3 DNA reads TGTGCCAGCAGTGAAAGGCCAGCCCAGAGCTCCTATAATTCACCCCTCCACTTT. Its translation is CASSERPAQSSYNSPLHF.

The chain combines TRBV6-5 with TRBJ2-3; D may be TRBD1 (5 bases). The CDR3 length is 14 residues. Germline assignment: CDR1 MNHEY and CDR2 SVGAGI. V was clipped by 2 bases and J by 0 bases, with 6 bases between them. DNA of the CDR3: TGTGCCAGCAGTTACAAGGGGAGCACAGATACGCAGTATTTT. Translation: CASSYKGSTDTQYF.

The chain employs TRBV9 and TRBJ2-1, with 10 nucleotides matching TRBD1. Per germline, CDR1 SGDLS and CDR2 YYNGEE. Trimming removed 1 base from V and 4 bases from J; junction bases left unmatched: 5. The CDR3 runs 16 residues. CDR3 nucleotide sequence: TGTGCCAGCAGCGTAATGGGACAGGGGAGTTACAATGAGCAGTTCTTC. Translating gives CASSVMGQGSYNEQFF. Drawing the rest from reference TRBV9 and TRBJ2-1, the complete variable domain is DSGVTQTPKHLITATGQRVTLRCSPRSGDLSVYWYQQSLDQGLQFLIQYYNGEERAKGNILERFSAQQFPDLHSELNLSSLELGDSALYFCASSVMGQGSYNEQFFGPGTRLTVL.

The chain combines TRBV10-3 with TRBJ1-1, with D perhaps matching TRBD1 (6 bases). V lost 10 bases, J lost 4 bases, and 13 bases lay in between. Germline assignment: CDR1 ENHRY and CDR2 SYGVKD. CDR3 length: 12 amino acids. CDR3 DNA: TGTGCCACGTCAACAGGGTCCACTGAAGCTTTCTTT. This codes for CATSTGSTEAFF.

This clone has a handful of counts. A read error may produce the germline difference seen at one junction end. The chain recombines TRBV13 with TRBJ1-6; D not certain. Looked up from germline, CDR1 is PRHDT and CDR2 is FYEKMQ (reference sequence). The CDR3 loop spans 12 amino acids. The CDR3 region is CASSSDNSPLHF. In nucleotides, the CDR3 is TGTGCCAGCAGCTCCGATAATTCACCCCTCCACTTT.

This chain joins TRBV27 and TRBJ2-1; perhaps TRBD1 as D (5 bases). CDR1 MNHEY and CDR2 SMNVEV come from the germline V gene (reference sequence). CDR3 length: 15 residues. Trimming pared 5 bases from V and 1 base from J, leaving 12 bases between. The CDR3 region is CASSLERGSYNEQFF. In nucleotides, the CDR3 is TGTGCCAGCAGTCTGGAAAGGGGTTCCTACAATGAGCAGTTCTTC.

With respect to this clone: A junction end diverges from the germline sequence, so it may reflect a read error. In DNA, the CDR3 is TGTGCCAGCAGTTTAGGCCACAACACCGGGGAGCTGTTTTTT. Protein: CASSLGHNTGELFF. This sequence joins TRBV7-9 and TRBJ2-2; unclear D gene. This CDR3 is 14 amino acids long. Germline values: CDR1 SEHNR, CDR2 FQNEAQ (reference sequence). The entire variable domain, with the rest obtained from reference TRBV7-9 and TRBJ2-2, is as follows: DTGVSQNPRHKITKRGQNVTFRCDPISEHNRLYWYRQTLGQGPEFLTYFQNEAQLEKSRLLSDRFSAERPKGSFSTLEIQRTEQGDSAMYLCASSLGHNTGELFFGEGSRLTVL.

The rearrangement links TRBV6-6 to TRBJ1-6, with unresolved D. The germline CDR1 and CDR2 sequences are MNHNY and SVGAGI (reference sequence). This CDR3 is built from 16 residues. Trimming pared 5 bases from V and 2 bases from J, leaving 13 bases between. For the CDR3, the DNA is TGTGCCAGCAGTCGATTGGGAGGGACCTATAATTCACCCCTCCACTTT. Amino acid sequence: CASSRLGGTYNSPLHF.

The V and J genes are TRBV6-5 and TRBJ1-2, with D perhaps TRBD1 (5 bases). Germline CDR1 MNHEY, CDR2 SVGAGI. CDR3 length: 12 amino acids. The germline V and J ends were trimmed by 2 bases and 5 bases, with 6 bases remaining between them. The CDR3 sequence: CASSYGGYGYTF. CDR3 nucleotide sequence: TGTGCCAGCAGTTACGGGGGATATGGCTACACCTTC.

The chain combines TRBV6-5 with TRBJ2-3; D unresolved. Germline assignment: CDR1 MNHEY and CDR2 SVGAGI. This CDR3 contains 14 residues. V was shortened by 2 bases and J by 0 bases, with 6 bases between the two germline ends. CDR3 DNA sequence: TGTGCCAGCAGTTACCAGGCGAGCACAGATACGCAGTATTTT. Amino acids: CASSYQASTDTQYF.

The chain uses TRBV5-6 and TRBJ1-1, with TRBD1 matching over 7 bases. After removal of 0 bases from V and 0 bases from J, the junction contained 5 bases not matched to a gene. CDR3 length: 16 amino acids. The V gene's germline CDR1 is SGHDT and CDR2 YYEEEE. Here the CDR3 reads CASSLAGQGVNTEAFF. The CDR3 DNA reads TGTGCCAGCAGCTTGGCCGGGCAGGGGGTGAACACTGAAGCTTTCTTT.

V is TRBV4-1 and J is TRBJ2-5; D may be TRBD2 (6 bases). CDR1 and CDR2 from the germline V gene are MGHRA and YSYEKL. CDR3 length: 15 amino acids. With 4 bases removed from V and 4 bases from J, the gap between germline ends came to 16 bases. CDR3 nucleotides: TGCGCCAGCAGCCCGACTAGTATCCCCTCAGAGACCCAGTACTTC. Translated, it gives CASSPTSIPSETQYF.

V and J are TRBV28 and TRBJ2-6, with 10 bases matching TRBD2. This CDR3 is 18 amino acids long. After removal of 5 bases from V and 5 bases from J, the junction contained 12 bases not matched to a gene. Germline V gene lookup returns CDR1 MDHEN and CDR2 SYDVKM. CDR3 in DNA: TGTGCCAGCAGTGGCCTGACTAGCGGGTCTCGTTGGGCCAACGTCCTGACTTTC. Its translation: CASSGLTSGSRWANVLTF.

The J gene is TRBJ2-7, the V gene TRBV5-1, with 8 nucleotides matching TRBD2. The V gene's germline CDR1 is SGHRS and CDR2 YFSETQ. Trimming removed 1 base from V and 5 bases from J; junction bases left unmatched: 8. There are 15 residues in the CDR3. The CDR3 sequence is CASSLNGGALHEQYF. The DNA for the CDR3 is TGCGCCAGCAGCTTGAACGGGGGGGCTCTCCACGAGCAGTACTTC.

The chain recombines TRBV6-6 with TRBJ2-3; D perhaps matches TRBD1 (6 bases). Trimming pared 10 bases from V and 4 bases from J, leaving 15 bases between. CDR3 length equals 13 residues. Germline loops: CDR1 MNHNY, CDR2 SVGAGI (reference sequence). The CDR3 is CATWTQGPDTQYF. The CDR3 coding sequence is TGTGCCACCTGGACCCAGGGGCCAGATACGCAGTATTTT.

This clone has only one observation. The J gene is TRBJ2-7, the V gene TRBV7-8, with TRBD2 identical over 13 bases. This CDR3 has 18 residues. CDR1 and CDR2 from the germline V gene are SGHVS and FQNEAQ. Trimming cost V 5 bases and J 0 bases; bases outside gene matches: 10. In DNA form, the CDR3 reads TGTGCCAGCAGCGTCCTACTAGCGGGAGGGGCCTACTCCTACGAGCAGTACTTC. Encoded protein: CASSVLLAGGAYSYEQYF.

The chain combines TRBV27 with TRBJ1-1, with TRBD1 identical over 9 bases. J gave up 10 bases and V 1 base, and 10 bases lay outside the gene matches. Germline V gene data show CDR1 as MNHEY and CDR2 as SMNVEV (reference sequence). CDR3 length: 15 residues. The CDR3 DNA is TGTGCCAGCAGTTTATATGAGGGCCCGGGACAGGGAGCTTTCTTT. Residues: CASSLYEGPGQGAFF.

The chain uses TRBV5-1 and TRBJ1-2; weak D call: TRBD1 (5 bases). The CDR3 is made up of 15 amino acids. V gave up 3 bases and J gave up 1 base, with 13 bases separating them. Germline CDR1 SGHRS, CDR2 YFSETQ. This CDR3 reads CASSSQGTVNYGYTF. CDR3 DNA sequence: TGCGCCAGCAGCTCACAAGGGACGGTTAACTATGGCTACACCTTC.

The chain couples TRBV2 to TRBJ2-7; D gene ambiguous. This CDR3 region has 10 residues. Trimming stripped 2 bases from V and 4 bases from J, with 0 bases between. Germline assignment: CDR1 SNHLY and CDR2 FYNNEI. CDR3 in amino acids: CASSEYEQYF. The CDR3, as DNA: TGTGCCAGCAGTGAATACGAGCAGTACTTC.

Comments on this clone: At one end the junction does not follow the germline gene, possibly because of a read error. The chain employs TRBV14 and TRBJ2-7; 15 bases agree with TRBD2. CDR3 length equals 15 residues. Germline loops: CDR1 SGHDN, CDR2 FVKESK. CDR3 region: CASSQDGTSGRSSSF. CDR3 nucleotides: TGTGCCAGCAGCCAAGATGGGACTAGCGGGAGGAGCAGTAGCTTC.

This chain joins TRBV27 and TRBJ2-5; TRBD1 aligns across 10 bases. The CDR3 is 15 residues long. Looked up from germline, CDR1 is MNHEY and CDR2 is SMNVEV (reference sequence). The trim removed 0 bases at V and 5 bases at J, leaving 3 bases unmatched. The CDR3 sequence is CASSLSRTGGETQYF. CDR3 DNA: TGTGCCAGCAGTTTATCTAGGACAGGGGGGGAGACCCAGTACTTC.

The chain's CDR3 is CASSPRITGNTIYF. The DNA of the CDR3 is TGTGCCAGCAGCCCCCGGATAACTGGAAACACCATATATTTT. The rearrangement joins TRBV9 to TRBJ1-3; unclear D gene. The CDR3 contains 14 residues. Trimming stripped 4 bases from V and 2 bases from J, with 10 bases between. In germline, CDR1 is SGDLS, CDR2 YYNGEE.

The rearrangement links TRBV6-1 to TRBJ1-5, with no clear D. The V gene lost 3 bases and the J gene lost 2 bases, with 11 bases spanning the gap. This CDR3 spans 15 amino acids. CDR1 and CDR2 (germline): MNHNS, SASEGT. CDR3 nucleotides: TGTGCCAGCAGTGATACCTGGAAGGGCAATCAGCCCCAGCATTTT. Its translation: CASSDTWKGNQPQHF.

CDR3 nucleotides: TGTGCCAGCAGTGTAGGGAATCCACGGAACACTGAAGCTTTCTTT. It encodes CASSVGNPRNTEAFF. The J gene is TRBJ1-1, the V gene TRBV2; D ambiguous. Deletions cut 4 bases from V and 1 base from J, with 13 bases between. Germline values: CDR1 SNHLY, CDR2 FYNNEI. This CDR3 has 15 residues.

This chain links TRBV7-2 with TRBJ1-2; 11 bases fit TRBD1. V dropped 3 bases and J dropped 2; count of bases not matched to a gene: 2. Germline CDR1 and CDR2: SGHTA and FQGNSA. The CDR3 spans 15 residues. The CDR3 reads CASSFRTGGNYGYTF. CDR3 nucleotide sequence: TGTGCCAGCAGCTTCCGGACAGGGGGCAACTATGGCTACACCTTC.